The 8 T cell receptor beta chains below were found in one sample sequenced in a study of OX40 agonist ivuxolimab in advanced cancers. Only in-frame clones appear in the TCRdb table, and some are missing; sequencing was by immunoSEQ multiplex PCR. The sample carries about 83,000 clones, 88% recorded once. The sample consisted of CD4+ or CD8+ T cells sorted from blood, taken in a trial of the OX40 agonist ivuxolimab. All receptors come from an adult with an advanced solid tumor such as melanoma, head and neck, liver or kidney cancer.

The chain recombines TRBV19 with TRBJ1-3; D is unresolved. Germline V gene sequence: CDR1 LNHDA, CDR2 SQIVND (reference sequence). This CDR3 is built from 15 residues. V shed 4 bases and J shed 5 bases, with 15 bases lying between them. CDR3 sequence (DNA): TGTGCCAGTAGTAAAGATCGGGGAGACCGAAACACCATATATTTT. Its translation: CASSKDRGDRNTIYF. Together with reference TRBV19 and TRBJ1-3, the CDR3 gives the full variable domain: DGGITQSPKYLFRKEGQNVTLSCEQNLNHDAMYWYRQDPGQGLRLIYYSQIVNDFQKGDIAEGYSVSREKKESFPLTVTSAQKNPTAFYLCASSKDRGDRNTIYFGEGSWLTVV.

The chain couples TRBV5-4 to TRBJ1-2; tentatively, D is TRBD1 (6 bases). The germline V gene has CDR1 SGHNT and CDR2 YYREEE (reference sequence). V was trimmed by 1 base and J by 2 bases, leaving 12 bases between them. This CDR3 is built from 15 residues. The CDR3, as DNA: TGTGCCAGCAGCTTGAGGACAGACCCAAACTATGGCTACACCTTC. This codes for CASSLRTDPNYGYTF.

The V gene is TRBV5-6, the J gene TRBJ1-5; D is unclear. Per the germline V gene, CDR1 is SGHDT and CDR2 is YYEEEE. The CDR3 sequence is 14 residues long. Deletions cut 0 bases from V and 3 bases from J, with 7 bases between. In nucleotides, the CDR3 is TGTGCCAGCAGCTTGGCGGGGTCCAATCAGCCCCAGCATTTT. This gives the protein CASSLAGSNQPQHF.

The chain employs TRBV4-3 and TRBJ1-6, with D perhaps matching TRBD1 (6 bases). CDR3 length: 15 residues. Germline V gene sequence: CDR1 LGHNA, CDR2 YSLEER. Trimming took 5 bases from V and 5 from J, leaving 13 bases between them. Here the CDR3 DNA reads TGCGCCAGCAGCTACCGGGGGGCGGATAATTCACCCCTCCACTTT. It yields the protein CASSYRGADNSPLHF.

In this sample, this clone turned up once. The J gene is TRBJ2-6, the V gene TRBV7-8; no clear D. In germline, CDR1 is SGHVS, CDR2 FQNEAQ. Deletions cut 1 base from V and 1 base from J, with 5 bases between. This CDR3 spans 15 amino acids. The CDR3 nucleotides are TGTGCCAGCAGCTTAGAAGGATCTGGGGCCAACGTCCTGACTTTC. Amino acid sequence: CASSLEGSGANVLTF.

V gene TRBV5-1 combines with J gene TRBJ1-2; 10 positions match TRBD1. CDR1 and CDR2 from the germline V gene are SGHRS and YFSETQ. The junction had 8 bases not matched to a gene; V was cut back by 5 bases and J by 1 base. The CDR3 runs 16 residues. The CDR3 is CASRPVGQGVNYGYTF. CDR3 DNA: TGCGCCAGCAGACCCGTTGGACAGGGGGTTAACTATGGCTACACCTTC. The whole variable domain, remainder taken from reference TRBV5-1 and TRBJ1-2, is KAGVTQTPRYLIKTRGQQVTLSCSPISGHRSVSWYQQTPGQGLQFLFEYFSETQRNKGNFPGRFSGRQFSNSRSEMNVSTLELGDSALYLCASRPVGQGVNYGYTFGSGTRLTVV.

In this sample, this clone turned up once. The chain combines TRBV7-2 with TRBJ2-5; 7 positions agree with TRBD2. This CDR3 has 15 amino acids. V shed 0 bases and J 3 bases; nucleotides not matched to a gene: 4. The germline CDR1 and CDR2 sequences are SGHTA and FQGNSA. CDR3 in DNA: TGTGCCAGCAGCTTAGCGGGGAGCGGGGAAGAGACCCAGTACTTC. Protein sequence: CASSLAGSGEETQYF. Full variable domain (rest looked up from reference TRBV7-2 and TRBJ2-5): GAGVSQSPSNKVTEKGKDVELRCDPISGHTALYWYRQSLGQGLEFLIYFQGNSAPDKSGLPSDRFSAERTGGSVSTLTIQRTQQEDSAVYLCASSLAGSGEETQYFGPGTRLLVL.

V is TRBV30 and J is TRBJ2-7; TRBD2 agrees at 7 bases. V lost 2 bases, J lost 4 bases, and 5 bases stayed unmatched. Germline V CDR1 and CDR2: GTSNPN, SVGIG (reference sequence). The CDR3 loop spans 13 amino acids. DNA of the CDR3: TGTGCCTGGAGTAAGGGGAGGGAATACGAGCAGTACTTC. This codes for CAWSKGREYEQYF.